What follows is one TCR beta chain and its context. The antigen is not known. This CDR3 has 16 amino acids. Trimming removed 6 bases from V and 8 bases from J; junction bases left unmatched: 14. Germline V gene lookup returns CDR1 SGHNT and CDR2 YENEEA. This sample stems from a study of regulatory T cells in long-lasting Graves disease. Across the whole study: Persistent cases took antithyroid drugs over 5 years and stayed TSH receptor antibody positive.

Notes on the study in general: TRBV28, TRBJ1-2 and TRBJ2-5 were favored in persistent disease. Persistent Graves' cases showed lower TCR diversity than newly diagnosed cases.

Arm-PCR with iRepertoire HTBI primers amplified the CDR3 regions for these TCR beta libraries. TCRdb reanalysed the multiplex PCR reads using MiXCR and keeps one entry per CDR3 protein. This table has under 350,000 distinct CDR3 sequences, around 21% appearing once. Time point meaning: persistent/refractory GD, antithyroid drugs over 5 years with positive TRAb. Following extraction of RNA from PBMCs, that RNA was used to make the TCR library. The TCR was taken from a female donor with Graves disease. Sequenced material: peripheral blood mononuclear cells (PBMCs), taken when the disease was refractory, from a patient treated with antithyroid drugs. The V and J genes are TRBV11-3 and TRBJ2-2, with 8 bases identical to TRBD2. CDR3 in DNA: TGTGCCAGCAGAATCCTCGGGGCGGGAGGCCAGGGGGAGCTGTTTTTT. Translating it yields CASRILGAGGQGELFF.